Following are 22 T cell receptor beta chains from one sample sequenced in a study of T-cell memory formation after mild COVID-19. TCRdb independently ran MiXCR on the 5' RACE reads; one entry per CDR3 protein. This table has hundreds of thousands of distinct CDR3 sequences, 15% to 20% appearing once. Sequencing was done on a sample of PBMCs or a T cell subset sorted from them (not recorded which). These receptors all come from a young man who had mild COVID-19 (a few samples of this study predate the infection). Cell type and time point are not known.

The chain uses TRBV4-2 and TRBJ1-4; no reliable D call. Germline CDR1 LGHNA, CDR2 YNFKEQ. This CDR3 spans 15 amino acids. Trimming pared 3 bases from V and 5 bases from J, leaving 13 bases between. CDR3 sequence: CASSHEDRWNEKLFF. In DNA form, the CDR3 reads TGTGCCAGCAGCCATGAGGACCGCTGGAATGAAAAACTGTTTTTT.

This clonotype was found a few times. This CDR3 is CASSRAAAEQLNTEAFF. DNA for the CDR3: TGCGCCAGCAGCCGAGCGGCCGCCGAACAGCTGAACACTGAAGCTTTCTTT. The V call is TRBV4-3, the J call TRBJ1-1; D not certain. This CDR3 region has 17 residues. The ends were cut back, 4 bases at V and 0 bases at J, with 18 bases in the middle. Per the germline V gene, CDR1 is LGHNA and CDR2 is YSLEER.

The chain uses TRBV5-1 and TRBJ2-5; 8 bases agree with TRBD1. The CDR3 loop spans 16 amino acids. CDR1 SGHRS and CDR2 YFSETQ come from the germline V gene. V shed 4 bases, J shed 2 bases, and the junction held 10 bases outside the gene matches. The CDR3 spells CASSPGQGMGQETQYF. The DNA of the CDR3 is TGCGCCAGCAGCCCCGGACAGGGAATGGGGCAAGAGACCCAGTACTTC.

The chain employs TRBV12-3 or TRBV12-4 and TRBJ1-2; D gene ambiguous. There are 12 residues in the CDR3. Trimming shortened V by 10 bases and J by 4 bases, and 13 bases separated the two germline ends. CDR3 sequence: CATWGTAYGYTF. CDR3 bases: TGTGCCACCTGGGGTACGGCCTATGGCTACACCTTC.

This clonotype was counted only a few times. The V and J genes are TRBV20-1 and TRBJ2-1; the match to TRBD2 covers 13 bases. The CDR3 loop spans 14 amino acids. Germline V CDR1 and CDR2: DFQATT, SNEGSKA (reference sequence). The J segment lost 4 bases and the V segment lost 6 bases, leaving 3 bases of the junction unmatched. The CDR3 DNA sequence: TGCAGTGCCCGGACTAGCGGGGGTTACAATGAGCAGTTCTTC. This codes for CSARTSGGYNEQFF.

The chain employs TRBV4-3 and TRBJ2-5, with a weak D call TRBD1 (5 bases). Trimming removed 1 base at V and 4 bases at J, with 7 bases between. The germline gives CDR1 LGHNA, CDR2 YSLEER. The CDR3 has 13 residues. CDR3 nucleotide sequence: TGCGCCAGCAGCCAAGGCAGGGTAGAGACCCAGTACTTC. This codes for CASSQGRVETQYF.

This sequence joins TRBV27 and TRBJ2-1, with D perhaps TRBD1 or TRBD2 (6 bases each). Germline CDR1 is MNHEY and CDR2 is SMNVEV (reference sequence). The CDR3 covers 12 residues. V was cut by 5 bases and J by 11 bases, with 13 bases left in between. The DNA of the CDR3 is TGTGCCAGCAGTGGCGTGGGGGGCAAGCAGTTCTTC. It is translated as CASSGVGGKQFF.

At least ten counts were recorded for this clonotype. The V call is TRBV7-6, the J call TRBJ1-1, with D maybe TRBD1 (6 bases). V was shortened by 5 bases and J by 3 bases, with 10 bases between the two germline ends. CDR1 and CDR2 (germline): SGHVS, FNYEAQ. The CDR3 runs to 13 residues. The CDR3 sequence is CASSPQGYTEAFF. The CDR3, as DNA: TGTGCCAGCAGCCCACAGGGTTACACTGAAGCTTTCTTT. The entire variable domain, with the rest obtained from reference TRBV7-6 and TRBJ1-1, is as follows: GAGVSQSPRYKVTKRGQDVALRCDPISGHVSLYWYRQALGQGPEFLTYFNYEAQQDKSGLPNDRFSAERPEGSISTLTIQRTEQRDSAMYRCASSPQGYTEAFFGQGTRLTVV.

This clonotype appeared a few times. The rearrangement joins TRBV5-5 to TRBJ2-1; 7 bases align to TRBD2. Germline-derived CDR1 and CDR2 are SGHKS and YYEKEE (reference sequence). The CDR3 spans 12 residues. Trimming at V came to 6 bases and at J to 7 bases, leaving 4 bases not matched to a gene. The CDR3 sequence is CASTRAGNEQFF. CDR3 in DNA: TGTGCCAGCACCCGAGCGGGGAATGAGCAGTTCTTC.

CDR3: CASSRLGVSQIGGYTF. CDR3 bases: TGCGCCAGCAGCCGGTTAGGGGTGTCGCAGATTGGAGGCTACACCTTC. V is TRBV5-1 and J is TRBJ1-2, with D maybe TRBD1 (5 bases). The CDR3 contains 16 residues. V was shortened by 4 bases and J by 8 bases, with 24 bases between the two germline ends. The germline V gene has CDR1 SGHRS and CDR2 YFSETQ.

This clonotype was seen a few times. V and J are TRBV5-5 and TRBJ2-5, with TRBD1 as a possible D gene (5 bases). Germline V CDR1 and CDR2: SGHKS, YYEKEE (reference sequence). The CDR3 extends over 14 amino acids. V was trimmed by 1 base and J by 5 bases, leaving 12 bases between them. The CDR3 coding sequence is TGTGCCAGCAGCTTGACGCAGGGTGGCGAGACCCAGTACTTC. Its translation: CASSLTQGGETQYF.

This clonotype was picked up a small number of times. The CDR3 DNA reads as TGCAGTGGTGGCGGGCACGGCACAGATACGCAGTATTTT. This codes for CSGGGHGTDTQYF. The chain has TRBV20-1 and TRBJ2-3; weak D call: TRBD2 (5 bases). Trimming cost V 7 bases and J 1 base, with 12 bases left between them. Germline values: CDR1 DFQATT, CDR2 SNEGSKA (reference sequence). There are 13 residues in the CDR3.

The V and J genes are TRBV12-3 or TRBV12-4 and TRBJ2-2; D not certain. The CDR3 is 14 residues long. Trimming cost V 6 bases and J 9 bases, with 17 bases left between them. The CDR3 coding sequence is TGTGCCAGCAGAGATGAGATTTGGGCCCGGGAGCTGTTTTTT. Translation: CASRDEIWARELFF.

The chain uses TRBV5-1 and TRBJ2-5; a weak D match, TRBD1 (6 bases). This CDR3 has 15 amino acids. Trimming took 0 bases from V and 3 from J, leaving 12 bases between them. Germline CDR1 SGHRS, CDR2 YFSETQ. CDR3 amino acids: CASSLGRGVEETQYF. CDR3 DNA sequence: TGCGCCAGCAGCTTGGGCAGGGGTGTGGAAGAGACCCAGTACTTC.

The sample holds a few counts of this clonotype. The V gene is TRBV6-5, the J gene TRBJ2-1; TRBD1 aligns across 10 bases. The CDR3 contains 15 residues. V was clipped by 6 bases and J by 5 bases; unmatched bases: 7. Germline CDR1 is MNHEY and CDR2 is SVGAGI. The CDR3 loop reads CASSELGTGDNEQFF. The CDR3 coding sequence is TGTGCCAGCAGCGAGCTTGGGACAGGGGACAATGAGCAGTTCTTC.

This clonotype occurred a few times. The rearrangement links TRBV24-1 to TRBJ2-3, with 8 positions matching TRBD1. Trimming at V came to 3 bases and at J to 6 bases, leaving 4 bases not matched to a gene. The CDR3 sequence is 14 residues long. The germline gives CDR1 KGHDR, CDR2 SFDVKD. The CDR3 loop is CATSDPSGGDTQYF. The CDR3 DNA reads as TGTGCCACCAGTGATCCATCAGGGGGCGATACGCAGTATTTT.

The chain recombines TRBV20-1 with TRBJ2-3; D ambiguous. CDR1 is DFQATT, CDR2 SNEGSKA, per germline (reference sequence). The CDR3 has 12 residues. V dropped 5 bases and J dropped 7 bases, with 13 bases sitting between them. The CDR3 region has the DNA TGCAGTGCTCCCGGTCGTTCTAATACGCAGTATTTT. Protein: CSAPGRSNTQYF.

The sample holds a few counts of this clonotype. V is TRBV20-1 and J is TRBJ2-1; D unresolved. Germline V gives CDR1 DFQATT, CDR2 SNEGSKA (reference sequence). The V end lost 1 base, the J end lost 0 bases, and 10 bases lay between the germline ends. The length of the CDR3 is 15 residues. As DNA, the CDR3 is TGCAGTGCTAGAGTGACCCCTAGCTCCTACAATGAGCAGTTCTTC. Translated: CSARVTPSSYNEQFF.

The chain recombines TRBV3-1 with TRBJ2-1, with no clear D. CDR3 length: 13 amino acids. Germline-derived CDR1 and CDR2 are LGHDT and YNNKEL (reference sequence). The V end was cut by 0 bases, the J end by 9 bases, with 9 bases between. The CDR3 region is CASSQERVGEQFF. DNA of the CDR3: TGTGCCAGCAGCCAAGAACGGGTCGGTGAGCAGTTCTTC.

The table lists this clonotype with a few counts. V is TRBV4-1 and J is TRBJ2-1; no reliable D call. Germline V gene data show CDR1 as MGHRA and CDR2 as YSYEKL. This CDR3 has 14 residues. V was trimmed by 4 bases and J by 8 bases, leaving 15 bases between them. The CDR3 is CASSPLPSGDEQFF. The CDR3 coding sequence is TGCGCCAGCAGCCCCCTCCCGTCGGGCGATGAGCAGTTCTTC.

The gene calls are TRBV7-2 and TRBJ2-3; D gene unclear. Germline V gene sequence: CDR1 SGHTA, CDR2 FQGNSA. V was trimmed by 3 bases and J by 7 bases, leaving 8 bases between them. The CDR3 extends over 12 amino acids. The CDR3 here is CASSFPTNTQYF. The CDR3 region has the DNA TGTGCCAGCAGCTTCCCGACCAATACGCAGTATTTT. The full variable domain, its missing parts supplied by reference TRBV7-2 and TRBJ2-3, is GAGVSQSPSNKVTEKGKDVELRCDPISGHTALYWYRQSLGQGLEFLIYFQGNSAPDKSGLPSDRFSAERTGGSVSTLTIQRTQQEDSAVYLCASSFPTNTQYFGPGTRLTVL.

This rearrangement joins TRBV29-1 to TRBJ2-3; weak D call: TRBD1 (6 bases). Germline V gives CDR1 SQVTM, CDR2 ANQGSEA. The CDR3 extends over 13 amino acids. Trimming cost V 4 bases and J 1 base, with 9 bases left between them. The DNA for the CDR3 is TGCAGCGTTGTTTGGACAGGCACAGATACGCAGTATTTT. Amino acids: CSVVWTGTDTQYF.